What follows are 22 T cell receptor beta chains derived from one specimen sequenced in a study of T cells after yellow fever vaccination (dated by TCRdb to about 2019). The receptor library was made with 5' RACE. The run used an Illumina HiSeq 2500. TCRdb reprocessing: public reads trimmed at Q25 with fastp, clones called with MiXCR, in-frame beta chains kept. CDR3 protein duplicates are merged, each entry listing the most common genes and DNA. The table for this sample lists about 130,000 distinct CDR3 sequences; approximately 6.6% of them were counted only once. The leading ten clones occupy under 0.7% of the sample. The treatment or condition tag for this specimen amounts to: live attenuated yellow fever vaccine strain. The sequenced sample was CD4+ T cells sorted from PBMCs, obtained 10 days after the yellow fever booster vaccination. These TCRs come from a man aged 30 to 39 who received the YFV17D yellow fever vaccine.

The chain has TRBV30 and TRBJ2-1; D is unresolved. V gave up 4 bases and J gave up 0 bases, with 10 bases separating them. Per germline, CDR1 GTSNPN and CDR2 SVGIG (reference sequence). The CDR3 contains 14 residues. This CDR3 reads CAWNYLSSYNEQFF. The CDR3 DNA reads TGTGCCTGGAACTACCTGAGCTCCTACAATGAGCAGTTCTTC. The full variable domain, its missing parts supplied by reference TRBV30 and TRBJ2-1, is SQTIHQWPATLVQPVGSPLSLECTVEGTSNPNLYWYRQAAGRGLQLLFYSVGIGQISSEVPQNLSASRPQDRQFILSSKKLLLSDSGFYLCAWNYLSSYNEQFFGPGTRLTVL.

This clonotype was observed at least ten times. The gene calls are TRBV4-3 and TRBJ2-7; 9 nucleotides line up with TRBD2. The CDR3 extends over 15 amino acids. V lost 1 base and J lost 2; bases outside the gene matches: 3. Germline V gives CDR1 LGHNA, CDR2 YSLEER. In DNA, the CDR3 is TGCGCCAGCAGCCAAGCTACTAGCGGGCCCTACGAGCAGTACTTC. Its translation is CASSQATSGPYEQYF.

This chain joins TRBV24-1 and TRBJ2-1; 8 bases are shared with TRBD1. The CDR3 spans 16 residues. The germline V gene encodes CDR1 KGHDR and CDR2 SFDVKD. The junction had 12 bases not matched to a gene; V was cut back by 3 bases and J by 9 bases. The CDR3 spells CATSDPTGVGVGEQFF. For the CDR3, the DNA is TGTGCCACCAGTGATCCGACAGGGGTAGGGGTTGGTGAGCAGTTCTTC.

The chain has TRBV7-9 and TRBJ2-5; D is ambiguous. V lost 5 bases and J 7 bases, leaving 26 bases between the germline ends. Germline V gives CDR1 SEHNR, CDR2 FQNEAQ (reference sequence). CDR3 length: 17 amino acids. The CDR3 coding sequence is TGTGCCAGCAGCCCGAAACTCCGGTTGGGCGTTGCAGGGACCCAGTACTTC. Its protein is CASSPKLRLGVAGTQYF.

This clonotype was counted a few times. The chain recombines TRBV12-3 or TRBV12-4 with TRBJ2-3; tentatively, D is TRBD1 (5 bases). The length of the CDR3 is 14 residues. The ends were cut back, 1 base at V and 6 bases at J, with 11 bases in the middle. This CDR3 reads CASSLGAPGDTQYF. CDR3 in DNA: TGTGCCAGCAGTTTAGGCGCTCCAGGGGATACGCAGTATTTT.

There are many counts of this clonotype. This chain uses TRBV5-6 with TRBJ2-7; no definite D call. Trimming pared 0 bases from V and 3 bases from J, leaving 13 bases between. CDR3 size: 15 residues. CDR1 is SGHDT and CDR2 is YYEEEE in the germline V gene. CDR3 DNA sequence: TGTGCCAGCAGCTTGGCCGGGCACCTACTCTACGAGCAGTACTTC. Its protein is CASSLAGHLLYEQYF.

The genes are TRBV7-2 and TRBJ2-5; possibly TRBD1 or TRBD2 for D (5 bases each). Germline lookup yields CDR1 SGHTA and CDR2 FQGNSA. This CDR3 comprises 19 residues. V was trimmed by 0 bases and J by 4 bases, leaving 24 bases between them. The CDR3 loop reads CASSLALRRGGSRGETQYF. CDR3 nucleotide sequence: TGTGCCAGCAGCTTAGCGCTACGACGCGGCGGTTCGAGGGGAGAGACCCAGTACTTC. Supplemented by reference TRBV7-2 and TRBJ2-5, the full variable domain reads GAGVSQSPSNKVTEKGKDVELRCDPISGHTALYWYRQSLGQGLEFLIYFQGNSAPDKSGLPSDRFSAERTGGSVSTLTIQRTQQEDSAVYLCASSLALRRGGSRGETQYFGPGTRLLVL.

This clonotype has a count of ten or more. V is TRBV5-1 and J is TRBJ2-1; D uncertain. Trimming left V 3 bases short and J 8 bases short, with 9 bases between. Germline CDR1 is SGHRS and CDR2 is YFSETQ. The CDR3 has 12 amino acids. The chain's CDR3 is CASSSQGYEQFF. The CDR3 DNA reads as TGCGCCAGCAGCTCCCAAGGATATGAGCAGTTCTTC.

This clonotype was counted at least ten times. The chain couples TRBV9 to TRBJ2-7; TRBD2 agrees at 7 bases. Germline-derived CDR1 and CDR2 are SGDLS and YYNGEE. After removal of 4 bases from V and 1 base from J, the junction contained 14 bases not matched to a gene. CDR3 length equals 17 residues. CDR3 sequence: CASSPSRLDGRSYEQYF. The CDR3 bases are TGTGCCAGCAGCCCTAGTCGGTTGGACGGGAGGTCCTACGAGCAGTACTTC.

The chain links TRBV20-1 to TRBJ2-7; unclear D gene. CDR1 and CDR2 (germline): DFQATT, SNEGSKA (reference sequence). V lost 4 bases and J 7 bases, leaving 11 bases between the germline ends. The CDR3 has 11 residues. The CDR3 DNA sequence: TGCAGTGCTAAAGATCTCCAAGAGCAGTACTTC. Protein product: CSAKDLQEQYF.

The V gene is TRBV5-6, the J gene TRBJ2-5; tentatively, D is TRBD1 (5 bases). Trimming removed 2 bases from V and 7 bases from J, with 15 bases in between. Germline values: CDR1 SGHDT, CDR2 YYEEEE. The CDR3 extends over 14 amino acids. CDR3 sequence reads: CASSFQGTPGTQYF. The CDR3 region has the DNA TGTGCCAGCAGCTTTCAGGGAACTCCGGGGACCCAGTACTTC.

The sample holds many counts of this clonotype. V and J are TRBV7-6 and TRBJ2-1; D gene unclear. Trimming removed 5 bases from V and 2 bases from J, with 7 bases in between. Germline CDR1 is SGHVS and CDR2 is FNYEAQ. The CDR3 length is 13 residues. The CDR3 DNA sequence: TGTGCCAGCAGCACCGGGCCCTACAATGAGCAGTTCTTC. Amino acid sequence: CASSTGPYNEQFF.

This clonotype was observed at least ten times. V is TRBV28 and J is TRBJ2-7, with TRBD2 matching over 11 bases. Per the germline V gene, CDR1 is MDHEN and CDR2 is SYDVKM. Trimming at V came to 5 bases and at J to 4 bases, leaving 4 bases not matched to a gene. The CDR3 spans 14 residues. CDR3 protein: CASSRSGRGYEQYF. CDR3 nucleotide sequence: TGTGCCAGCAGTCGTAGCGGGAGGGGGTACGAGCAGTACTTC.

The chain links TRBV20-1 to TRBJ2-7, with D possibly being TRBD1 (6 bases). The CDR3 spans 14 residues. V was trimmed by 4 bases and J by 2 bases, leaving 15 bases between them. The germline CDR1 and CDR2 sequences are DFQATT and SNEGSKA (reference sequence). CDR3 DNA sequence: TGCAGTGCTAAGGCCCAGGGGCGCCCCTACGAGCAGTACTTC. Protein sequence: CSAKAQGRPYEQYF.

There are a few counts of this clonotype. The rearrangement uses TRBV3-1 and TRBJ2-7; 14 nucleotides agree with TRBD2. With V trimmed by 3 bases and J by 9 bases, 10 bases remained unmatched. The CDR3 runs to 16 residues. CDR1 is LGHDT and CDR2 is YNNKEL in the germline V gene (reference sequence). The CDR3 here is CASSQGPGLAGVRQYF. The CDR3 region has the DNA TGTGCCAGCAGCCAGGGGCCGGGACTAGCGGGAGTTCGGCAGTACTTC.

There are many counts of this clonotype. The V gene is TRBV6-2 or TRBV6-3, the J gene TRBJ2-1; 13 positions agree with TRBD2. Germline V gives CDR1 MNHEY, CDR2 SVGEGT. The CDR3 extends over 15 amino acids. V gave up 4 bases and J gave up 10 bases; unmatched junction bases: 7. CDR3 residues: CASSWTSGSSGEQFF. In nucleotides, the CDR3 is TGTGCCAGCAGTTGGACTAGCGGGAGTTCCGGCGAGCAGTTCTTC.

This clonotype was counted many times. This chain joins TRBV5-1 and TRBJ2-7, with 8 positions matching TRBD1. V gave up 0 bases and J gave up 7 bases; unmatched junction bases: 9. Germline CDR1 is SGHRS and CDR2 is YFSETQ. The CDR3 is 15 residues long. The CDR3 is CASSLVETGATEQYF. CDR3 nucleotides: TGCGCCAGCAGCTTGGTGGAGACAGGGGCTACGGAGCAGTACTTC.

The sample holds many counts of this clonotype. This chain links TRBV12-3 or TRBV12-4 with TRBJ1-6, with 7 bases lining up with TRBD1. With 0 bases clipped from V and 10 bases from J, the junction kept 3 bases outside the gene matches. The CDR3 covers 14 residues. The CDR3 spells CASSLAGGESPLHF. In DNA form, the CDR3 reads TGTGCCAGCAGTTTAGCAGGGGGCGAATCACCCCTCCACTTT.

This clonotype showed up many times. V and J are TRBV7-6 and TRBJ2-7; no definite D call. The CDR3 sequence is 14 residues long. Trimming took 4 bases from V and 5 from J, leaving 15 bases between them. The germline V gene has CDR1 SGHVS and CDR2 FNYEAQ. As DNA, the CDR3 is TGTGCCAGCAGCTCAAAAGAGATTGGCAACGAGCAGTACTTC. This encodes CASSSKEIGNEQYF.

This clonotype came up many times. V usage is TRBV5-1 and J usage is TRBJ2-2, with a tentative D call TRBD2 (6 bases). V shed 5 bases and J shed 4 bases, with 12 bases lying between them. Per germline, CDR1 SGHRS and CDR2 YFSETQ. The CDR3 has 14 amino acids. The CDR3 DNA reads TGCGCCAGCAGAGCGGGCGGAGGCACCGGGGAGCTGTTTTTT. It is translated as CASRAGGGTGELFF.

This clonotype was seen ten or more times. This rearrangement joins TRBV19 to TRBJ2-7, with a possible D match to TRBD1 (6 bases). The CDR3 contains 14 residues. Trimming removed 3 bases from V and 4 bases from J, with 13 bases in between. CDR1 is LNHDA and CDR2 is SQIVND in the germline V gene (reference sequence). The DNA of the CDR3 is TGTGCCAGTAGTATTAAAACAGGGATGTACGAGCAGTACTTC. Translated: CASSIKTGMYEQYF.

The sample holds a few counts of this clonotype. V and J are TRBV25-1 and TRBJ2-3, with D unresolved. CDR1 is MGHDK, CDR2 SYGVNS, per germline. This CDR3 contains 17 residues. Trimming stripped 5 bases from V and 1 base from J, with 19 bases between. CDR3 nucleotides: TGTGCCAGCAGTACATACAAGGGCTACGTTGGCACAGATACGCAGTATTTT. Protein product: CASSTYKGYVGTDTQYF.